Each of the 31 T cell receptor beta chains below was sequenced from the same sample in a study of regulatory T cells in long-lasting Graves disease. iRepertoire HTBI primers and Arm-PCR of CDR3 regions built TCR beta libraries. Each CDR3 protein is one row after TCRdb ran MiXCR on the multiplex PCR reads. Of roughly 380,000 distinct CDR3 sequences listed, about 14% are singletons. Stated time point: newly diagnosed GD, antithyroid drugs for less than 3 months. RNA isolated from PBMCs was used to make the TCR library. Sequencing was performed on peripheral blood mononuclear cells (PBMCs), taken at new diagnosis, from a patient treated with antithyroid drugs. The source of these receptors is a female donor with Graves disease.

The CDR3 DNA is TGCAGTGCTAATACGATTGGGACCCAAGAGACCCAGTACTTC. The encoded protein is CSANTIGTQETQYF. The chain employs TRBV20-1 and TRBJ2-5; D is perhaps TRBD1 or TRBD2 (5 bases each). The CDR3 has 14 residues. V lost 4 bases and J lost 1, with 13 bases in between. The V gene's germline CDR1 is DFQATT and CDR2 SNEGSKA (reference sequence).

This clonotype was recorded at least ten times. V is TRBV6-1 and J is TRBJ1-2; D possibly corresponds to TRBD1 (6 bases). This CDR3 has 16 residues. CDR1 and CDR2 from the germline V gene are MNHNS and SASEGT. Trimming cost V 6 bases and J 0 bases, with 17 bases left between them. DNA of the CDR3: TGTGCCAGCAGACCGGGGGGGGCCGGGGCTAACTATGGCTACACCTTC. Protein sequence: CASRPGGAGANYGYTF.

This clonotype was counted between two and nine times. The CDR3 protein is CSARGTSGSSTDTQYF. CDR3 nucleotide sequence: TGCAGTGCTAGAGGGACTAGCGGATCTAGCACAGATACGCAGTATTTT. The chain carries TRBV20-1 and TRBJ2-3; TRBD2 aligns across 10 bases. The CDR3 is made up of 16 amino acids. The V gene's germline CDR1 is DFQATT and CDR2 SNEGSKA (reference sequence). V was pared by 1 base and J by 0 bases, with 4 bases of the junction left unmatched.

In this sample, this clonotype turned up many times. The CDR3 DNA reads as TGTGCCAGGATCGGACAGCTCTATGGGACCCAGTACTTC. This encodes CARIGQLYGTQYF. The chain links TRBV28 to TRBJ2-5; the D gene is possibly TRBD1 (6 bases). Germline assignment: CDR1 MDHEN and CDR2 SYDVKM. The CDR3 is 13 amino acids. V lost 9 bases, J lost 7 bases, and 18 bases lay in between.

The chain is built from TRBV7-8 and TRBJ2-5, with 9 bases lining up with TRBD2. This CDR3 region has 14 residues. With V trimmed by 3 bases and J by 3 bases, 2 bases remained unmatched. From germline, CDR1 is SGHVS and CDR2 FQNEAQ. CDR3 nucleotides: TGTGCCAGCAGCTTGTGGACTAGCGAAGAGACCCAGTACTTC. Translating gives CASSLWTSEETQYF.

This clonotype was counted ten times or more. The genes are TRBV12-3 or TRBV12-4 and TRBJ1-1; D is unclear. V was trimmed by 6 bases and J by 0 bases, leaving 11 bases between them. This CDR3 spans 14 amino acids. This CDR3 is CASSKLQMNTEAFF. For the CDR3, the DNA is TGTGCCAGCAGCAAACTCCAGATGAACACTGAAGCTTTCTTT.

The chain recombines TRBV2 with TRBJ2-3, with 10 bases aligning to TRBD2. With V trimmed by 3 bases and J by 5 bases, 8 bases remained unmatched. Germline CDR1 SNHLY, CDR2 FYNNEI. This CDR3 has 16 amino acids. CDR3 in amino acids: CASSDEASGSGDTQYF. CDR3 coding DNA: TGTGCCAGCAGTGATGAAGCTAGCGGGAGTGGAGATACGCAGTATTTT.

This clonotype was seen many times. The chain employs TRBV3-1 and TRBJ2-3; unclear D gene. V lost 1 base to trimming and J lost 3 bases, with 8 bases between them. The CDR3 is made up of 14 amino acids. The V gene's germline CDR1 is LGHDT and CDR2 YNNKEL (reference sequence). The CDR3 DNA reads TGTGCCAGCAGCCAAGGAATACGAACAGATACGCAGTATTTT. This encodes CASSQGIRTDTQYF.

This clonotype was found a few times. V usage is TRBV5-1 and J usage is TRBJ2-1; D might be TRBD1 (5 bases). V lost 5 bases and J lost 8, with 20 bases in between. CDR1 and CDR2 from the germline V gene are SGHRS and YFSETQ. The CDR3 has 15 residues. Here the CDR3 reads CASRGNLAGSYEQFF. CDR3 bases: TGCGCCAGCAGGGGGAATCTCGCAGGGTCGTATGAGCAGTTCTTC.

The sample holds a few counts of this clonotype. The V call is TRBV7-9, the J call TRBJ1-4; the D is unclear. V was cut by 1 base and J by 7 bases, with 10 bases left in between. The germline V gene encodes CDR1 SEHNR and CDR2 FQNEAQ (reference sequence). This CDR3 is 14 amino acids long. Here the CDR3 reads CASSLETLPEKLFF. DNA of the CDR3: TGTGCCAGCAGCTTAGAGACTTTACCTGAAAAACTGTTTTTT. Full variable domain (missing parts from reference TRBV7-9 and TRBJ1-4): DTGVSQNPRHKITKRGQNVTFRCDPISEHNRLYWYRQTLGQGPEFLTYFQNEAQLEKSRLLSDRFSAERPKGSFSTLEIQRTEQGDSAMYLCASSLETLPEKLFFGSGTQLSVL.

The chain couples TRBV2 to TRBJ1-4, with D tentatively TRBD1 (6 bases). This CDR3 spans 15 amino acids. The V and J ends lost 3 bases and 8 bases respectively, with 16 bases between them. Germline lookup yields CDR1 SNHLY and CDR2 FYNNEI. This CDR3 is CASSDQRGAHEKLFF. The CDR3 coding sequence is TGTGCCAGCAGTGACCAGCGGGGGGCGCACGAAAAACTGTTTTTT.

The J gene is TRBJ1-6, the V gene TRBV20-1; TRBD1 is a possible D gene (6 bases). CDR3 length equals 14 residues. Trimming stripped 3 bases from V and 7 bases from J, with 13 bases between. Germline V gene data show CDR1 as DFQATT and CDR2 as SNEGSKA (reference sequence). CDR3 DNA sequence: TGCAGTGCTAGTCTCGGGGGGGGCAATTCACCCCTCCACTTT. Amino acid sequence: CSASLGGGNSPLHF.

This clonotype was seen ten or more times. The chain couples TRBV7-9 to TRBJ2-1; 8 bases match TRBD2. Trimming at V came to 1 base and at J to 8 bases, leaving 1 base not matched to a gene. The germline gives CDR1 SEHNR, CDR2 FQNEAQ (reference sequence). This CDR3 contains 13 residues. CDR3 nucleotides: TGTGCCAGCAGCTTAGGAGCGGGGGATGAGCAGTTCTTC. Encoded protein: CASSLGAGDEQFF.

In this sample, this clonotype turned up many times. The rearrangement links TRBV30 to TRBJ1-2; the D is unclear. This CDR3 is built from 10 residues. Germline assignment: CDR1 GTSNPN and CDR2 SVGIG (reference sequence). V was cut by 2 bases and J by 4 bases, with 2 bases left in between. CDR3 protein: CAWSSYGYTF. CDR3 sequence (DNA): TGTGCCTGGAGTTCCTATGGCTACACCTTC.

This clonotype was detected ten times or more. The genes are TRBV3-1 and TRBJ1-1, with D tentatively TRBD1 (6 bases). The V gene lost 3 bases and the J gene lost 1 base, with 9 bases spanning the gap. The V gene's germline CDR1 is LGHDT and CDR2 YNNKEL (reference sequence). The CDR3 covers 14 residues. CDR3 protein: CASSHGTRNTEAFF. CDR3 in DNA: TGTGCCAGCAGCCACGGGACAAGGAACACTGAAGCTTTCTTT.

Many counts were recorded for this clonotype. The chain uses TRBV12-5 and TRBJ1-5; D unresolved. This CDR3 region has 14 residues. Between the trimmed V and J ends, which lost 1 base and 1 base, there was a span of 5 bases. The germline CDR1 and CDR2 sequences are LGHNT and FRNRAP. The CDR3 coding sequence is TGTGCTAGTGGTTTGGAGACGAGCAATCAGCCCCAGCATTTT. Translating gives CASGLETSNQPQHF.

This clonotype was found many times. J is TRBJ2-7 and V is TRBV12-3 or TRBV12-4; 11 bases match TRBD1. V dropped 5 bases and J dropped 2; count of bases not matched to a gene: 8. CDR3 length: 16 residues. The CDR3 DNA is TGTGCCAGCAGTCCGGCGCCGGGACAGGGGGCCTACGAGCAGTACTTC. This sequence encodes CASSPAPGQGAYEQYF.

This clonotype occurred a few times. The chain is built from TRBV9 and TRBJ2-3; D gene ambiguous. The CDR3 extends over 13 amino acids. V lost 0 bases and J lost 5, with 7 bases in between. The germline V gene encodes CDR1 SGDLS and CDR2 YYNGEE. The CDR3 DNA sequence: TGTGCCAGCAGCGTAGAGGGCAGAGATACGCAGTATTTT. Residues: CASSVEGRDTQYF.

In its sample, this clonotype was seen a few times. This chain joins TRBV9 and TRBJ2-7; possible D gene TRBD2, 5 bases. Germline V gene lookup returns CDR1 SGDLS and CDR2 YYNGEE. The CDR3 totals 15 residues. Trimming shortened V by 2 bases and J by 0 bases, and 12 bases separated the two germline ends. CDR3 in DNA: TGTGCCAGCAGCGTTAACCTGGGGAGCTCCTACGAGCAGTACTTC. Its translation is CASSVNLGSSYEQYF.

Remarks on this clonotype: An end of the junction differs from the germline gene, which may be a read error. The chain recombines TRBV7-7 with TRBJ2-2; possible D gene TRBD1, 7 bases. This CDR3 spans 15 amino acids. In germline, CDR1 is SSHAT, CDR2 FNYEAQ (reference sequence). The CDR3, as DNA: TGTGCTAGCAGCCGCGTGGCAGGGGGGTCCGGGGAGCTGTTTTTT. It encodes CASSRVAGGSGELFF.

This clonotype was observed many times. V and J are TRBV5-1 and TRBJ2-7; no definite D call. Germline assignment: CDR1 SGHRS and CDR2 YFSETQ. The CDR3 covers 13 residues. Deletions cut 2 bases from V and 3 bases from J, with 9 bases between. In DNA form, the CDR3 reads TGCGCCAGCAGCTTAGGAACTCACTACGAGCAGTACTTC. Protein sequence: CASSLGTHYEQYF.

This clonotype was seen more than once but under ten times. The chain recombines TRBV19 with TRBJ2-3; D is unclear. Trimming shortened V by 4 bases and J by 1 base, and 18 bases separated the two germline ends. The CDR3 consists of 17 residues. The germline gives CDR1 LNHDA, CDR2 SQIVND (reference sequence). The CDR3 reads CASSTYQGSWGTDTQYF. The DNA of the CDR3 is TGTGCCAGTAGTACATACCAAGGAAGTTGGGGCACAGATACGCAGTATTTT. The whole variable domain, remainder taken from reference TRBV19 and TRBJ2-3, is DGGITQSPKYLFRKEGQNVTLSCEQNLNHDAMYWYRQDPGQGLRLIYYSQIVNDFQKGDIAEGYSVSREKKESFPLTVTSAQKNPTAFYLCASSTYQGSWGTDTQYFGPGTRLTVL.

The table lists this clonotype with many counts. The rearrangement links TRBV7-2 to TRBJ2-2, with a possible D match to TRBD2 (6 bases). Between the trimmed V and J ends, which lost 1 base and 6 bases, there was a span of 9 bases. The CDR3 sequence is 14 residues long. The germline V gene encodes CDR1 SGHTA and CDR2 FQGNSA. CDR3 DNA sequence: TGTGCCAGCAGCTTAGGCGGGACCGCCGGGGAGCTGTTTTTT. Residues: CASSLGGTAGELFF.

This clonotype was seen many times. The chain combines TRBV5-5 with TRBJ1-2; TRBD1 might be the D (6 bases). The germline V gene has CDR1 SGHKS and CDR2 YYEKEE (reference sequence). This CDR3 region has 13 residues. The V gene lost 2 bases and the J gene lost 6 bases, with 11 bases spanning the gap. CDR3 DNA sequence: TGTGCCAGCAGCTTCGGACAGACGGATGGCTACACCTTC. Translation gives CASSFGQTDGYTF.

This clonotype was detected ten times or more. The chain's CDR3 is CAWTWGEPPYNEQFF. In DNA form, the CDR3 reads TGTGCCTGGACCTGGGGGGAACCCCCCTACAATGAGCAGTTCTTC. The genes are TRBV30 and TRBJ2-1, with D perhaps TRBD2 (6 bases). V was clipped by 4 bases and J by 2 bases, with 15 bases between them. The CDR3 is 15 residues long. Per germline, CDR1 GTSNPN and CDR2 SVGIG (reference sequence).

This clonotype was picked up a small number of times. The CDR3 spells CSHTRDREDYGYTF. The CDR3 DNA reads as TGCAGCCACACCCGGGACAGGGAGGACTATGGCTACACCTTC. The rearrangement uses TRBV29-1 and TRBJ1-2; 9 bases match TRBD1. The CDR3 has 14 amino acids. J lost 3 bases, V lost 8 bases, and 10 bases had no gene match. Germline CDR1 is SQVTM and CDR2 is ANQGSEA.

This chain links TRBV15 with TRBJ2-7; 8 bases fit TRBD1. This CDR3 comprises 15 residues. The junction had 10 bases not matched to a gene; V was cut back by 6 bases and J by 3 bases. Germline CDR1 LNHNV, CDR2 YYDKDF (reference sequence). The CDR3 sequence is CATSPSGQGYYEQYF. The CDR3 DNA sequence: TGTGCCACCAGTCCTTCCGGACAGGGATACTACGAGCAGTACTTC.

This clonotype has ten or more counts. This chain connects TRBV11-1 to TRBJ1-3; 9 nucleotides line up with TRBD1. Germline V CDR1 and CDR2: SGHAT, FQDESV (reference sequence). V lost 5 bases to trimming and J lost 3 bases; unmatched junction nucleotides: 2. The CDR3 has 14 amino acids. This CDR3 reads CASSRGQGGNTIYF. In nucleotides, the CDR3 is TGTGCCAGCAGCCGGGGACAGGGTGGAAACACCATATATTTT.

This clonotype was detected a few times. The genes are TRBV24-1 and TRBJ2-5; 14 bases line up with TRBD2. CDR3 length equals 19 residues. With V trimmed by 3 bases and J by 4 bases, 12 bases remained unmatched. Per germline, CDR1 KGHDR and CDR2 SFDVKD. The chain's CDR3 is CATSDNGLAGGSLRETQYF. In DNA form, the CDR3 reads TGTGCCACCAGTGATAACGGACTAGCGGGAGGCTCCCTGCGAGAGACCCAGTACTTC.

A note on this clonotype: A much larger clone differs by one base, so this may be a read error. This chain connects TRBV28 to TRBJ1-1; 9 positions agree with TRBD1. The CDR3 extends over 15 amino acids. Germline V gene data show CDR1 as MDHEN and CDR2 as SYDVKM. CDR3 region: CAISLGTGLRSEAFF. The CDR3 DNA is TGTGCCATCAGTTTAGGGACAGGGCTAAGGTCTGAAGCTTTCTTT.

This clonotype was picked up many times. The V call is TRBV29-1, the J call TRBJ1-1; D is undetermined. The CDR3 is made up of 14 amino acids. Trimming took off 2 bases at V and 3 bases at J, with 13 bases between the two ends. Germline V gene lookup returns CDR1 SQVTM and CDR2 ANQGSEA. CDR3 bases: TGCAGCGTTGAATGGGGTCTCTTTGACACTGAAGCTTTCTTT. It translates to CSVEWGLFDTEAFF.